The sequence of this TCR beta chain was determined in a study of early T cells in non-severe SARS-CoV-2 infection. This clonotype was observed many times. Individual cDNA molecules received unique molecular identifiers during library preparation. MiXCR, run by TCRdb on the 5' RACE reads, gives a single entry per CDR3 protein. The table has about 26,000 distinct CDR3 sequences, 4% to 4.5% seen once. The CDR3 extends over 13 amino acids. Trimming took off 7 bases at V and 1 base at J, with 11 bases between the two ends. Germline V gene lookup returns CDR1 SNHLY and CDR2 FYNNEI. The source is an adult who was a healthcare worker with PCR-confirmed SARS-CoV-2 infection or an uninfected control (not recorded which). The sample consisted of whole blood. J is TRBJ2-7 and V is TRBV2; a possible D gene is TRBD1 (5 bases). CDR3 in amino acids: CASKATASYEQYF. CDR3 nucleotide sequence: TGTGCCAGCAAGGCGACAGCTTCCTACGAGCAGTACTTC. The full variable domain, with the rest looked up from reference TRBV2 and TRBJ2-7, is EPEVTQTPSHQVTQMGQEVILRCVPISNHLYFYWYRQILGQKVEFLVSFYNNEISEKSEIFDDQFSVERPDGSNFTLKIRSTKLEDSAMYFCASKATASYEQYFGPGTRLTVT.